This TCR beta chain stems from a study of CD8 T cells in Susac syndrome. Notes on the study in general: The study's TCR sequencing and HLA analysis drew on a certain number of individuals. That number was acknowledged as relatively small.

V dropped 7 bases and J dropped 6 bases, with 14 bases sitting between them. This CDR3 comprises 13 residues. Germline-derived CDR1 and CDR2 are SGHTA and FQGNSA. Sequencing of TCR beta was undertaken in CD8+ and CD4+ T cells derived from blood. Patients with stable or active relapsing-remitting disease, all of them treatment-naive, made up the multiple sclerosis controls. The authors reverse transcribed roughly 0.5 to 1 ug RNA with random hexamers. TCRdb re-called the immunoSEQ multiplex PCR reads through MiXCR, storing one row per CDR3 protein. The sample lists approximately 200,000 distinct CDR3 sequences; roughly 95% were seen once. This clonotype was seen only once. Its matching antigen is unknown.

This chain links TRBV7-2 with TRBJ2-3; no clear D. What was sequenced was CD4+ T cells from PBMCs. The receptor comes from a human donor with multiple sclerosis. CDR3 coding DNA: TGTGCCAGCACTCTGAGCCGGTTGGATACGCAGTATTTT. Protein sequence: CASTLSRLDTQYF.